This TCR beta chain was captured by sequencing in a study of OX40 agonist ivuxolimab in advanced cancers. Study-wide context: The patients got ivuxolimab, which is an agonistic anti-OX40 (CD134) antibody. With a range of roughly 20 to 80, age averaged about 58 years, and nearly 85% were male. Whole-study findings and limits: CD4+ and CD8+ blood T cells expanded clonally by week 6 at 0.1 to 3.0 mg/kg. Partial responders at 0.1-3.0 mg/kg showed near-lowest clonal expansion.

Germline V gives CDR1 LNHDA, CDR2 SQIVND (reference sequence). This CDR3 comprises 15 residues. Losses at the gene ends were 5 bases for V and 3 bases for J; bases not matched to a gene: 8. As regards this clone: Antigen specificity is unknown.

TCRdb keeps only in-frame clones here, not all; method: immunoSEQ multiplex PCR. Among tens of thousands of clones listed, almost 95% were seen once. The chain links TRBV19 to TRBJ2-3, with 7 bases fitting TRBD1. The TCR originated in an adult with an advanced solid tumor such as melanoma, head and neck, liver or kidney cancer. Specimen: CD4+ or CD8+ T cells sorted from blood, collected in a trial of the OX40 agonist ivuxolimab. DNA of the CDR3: TGTGCCAGTAGTGCGAGCGAGGGGGCTACAGATACGCAGTATTTT. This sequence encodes CASSASEGATDTQYF.